Following are 17 T cell receptor beta chains from one sample sequenced in a study of T cells in Graves' hyperthyroidism and ophthalmopathy. The investigators amplified TCR beta CDR3 regions from RNA transcripts. During a first-round RT-PCR of the TCR CDR3, the HTBI primer set was used. From the multiplex PCR reads, TCRdb called clonotypes with MiXCR, one entry per CDR3 protein. The sample comprises 350,000 or so distinct CDR3 sequences, under 25% of which are singletons, and roughly 52% rests with the top ten. The sample taken for sequencing was blood. The receptors were sampled from a woman aged 45-65 years with Graves' hyperthyroidism.

V gene TRBV29-1 combines with J gene TRBJ1-2; a weak D match, TRBD1 (5 bases). Trimming shortened V by 0 bases and J by 5 bases, and 10 bases separated the two germline ends. Looked up from germline, CDR1 is SQVTM and CDR2 is ANQGSEA. This CDR3 is built from 13 residues. The CDR3 loop is CSVEDTGEYGYTF. The CDR3 bases are TGCAGCGTTGAAGATACAGGCGAGTATGGCTACACCTTC.

Details on this clonotype: One base away lies a much larger clone, so this may be a sequencing read error. The gene calls are TRBV11-2 and TRBJ2-1, with a weak D call TRBD1 (6 bases). Germline CDR1 is SGHAT and CDR2 is FQNNGV. The CDR3 covers 16 residues. CDR3 sequence: CAGSLGASLSYNEQFF. The CDR3 DNA follows: TGTGCCGGCAGCCTGGGGGCCTCGCTCTCCTACAATGAGCAGTTCTTC.

This clonotype was counted only a few times. The genes are TRBV2 and TRBJ1-6; 8 nucleotides line up with TRBD1. V shed 9 bases and J 5 bases; nucleotides not matched to a gene: 6. Germline loops: CDR1 SNHLY, CDR2 FYNNEI. The CDR3 spans 14 residues. The CDR3 DNA reads as TGTGCCAGTAAGAGACAGGGGAATAATTCACCCCTCCACTTT. Translation: CASKRQGNNSPLHF.

This chain links TRBV5-1 with TRBJ2-5; D remains unclear. CDR1 is SGHRS and CDR2 is YFSETQ in the germline V gene. CDR3 size: 16 residues. Trimming cost V 1 base and J 1 base, with 14 bases left between them. CDR3 DNA: TGCGCCAGCAGCTTGAGTGGGCGCCGGGCCCAAGAGACCCAGTACTTC. It is translated as CASSLSGRRAQETQYF.

This clonotype was detected ten times or more. The chain uses TRBV18 and TRBJ2-7, with 8 positions matching TRBD1. CDR1 and CDR2 from the germline V gene are KGHSH and LQKENI. V lost 6 bases, J lost 3 bases, and 10 bases stayed unmatched. The CDR3 is made up of 15 amino acids. This CDR3 is CASSRDRGQGYEQYF. The CDR3, as DNA: TGTGCCAGCTCGCGAGACAGGGGTCAGGGCTACGAGCAGTACTTC.

This clonotype was detected only a few times. The chain combines TRBV28 with TRBJ1-3, with a possible D match to TRBD1 (5 bases). This CDR3 has 17 residues. Deletions cut 7 bases from V and 2 bases from J, with 21 bases between. The germline V gene has CDR1 MDHEN and CDR2 SYDVKM. The CDR3 bases are TGTGCCAGCACCCCTTCGGGGGTCCCCCCTCCTGGAAACACCATATATTTT. Protein: CASTPSGVPPPGNTIYF.

This clonotype was observed many times. The chain couples TRBV5-5 to TRBJ2-1; 8 bases match TRBD2. This CDR3 has 15 residues. The ends lost 5 bases at V and 5 bases at J; junction bases unmatched: 9. Germline V CDR1 and CDR2: SGHKS, YYEKEE (reference sequence). The chain's CDR3 is CASSTGLVPHNEQFF. CDR3 sequence (DNA): TGTGCCAGCAGTACGGGACTAGTCCCCCACAATGAGCAGTTCTTC.

As for this clonotype: One base away lies a much larger clone, so this may be a sequencing read error. This chain uses TRBV24-1 with TRBJ2-5; D assignment may be TRBD1 or TRBD2 (5 bases each). This CDR3 region has 15 residues. V lost 0 bases and J 5 bases, leaving 12 bases between the germline ends. Germline V gives CDR1 KGHDR, CDR2 SFDVKD. The CDR3 spells CATSDLLGTRETQYF. DNA for the CDR3: TGTGCCACCAGTGATTTGCTCGGGACGCGGGAGACCCAGTACTTC.

This clonotype was recorded many times. The chain links TRBV30 to TRBJ1-3; no reliable D call. This CDR3 contains 13 residues. Germline lookup yields CDR1 GTSNPN and CDR2 SVGIG (reference sequence). The V gene lost 4 bases and the J gene lost 0 bases, with 7 bases spanning the gap. CDR3 sequence reads: CAWNGYSGNTIYF. CDR3 sequence (DNA): TGTGCCTGGAACGGATACTCTGGAAACACCATATATTTT.

The rearrangement joins TRBV27 to TRBJ1-1, with D hard to call. Trimming took off 3 bases at V and 3 bases at J, with 11 bases between the two ends. Germline CDR1 is MNHEY and CDR2 is SMNVEV (reference sequence). The CDR3 is 14 residues long. CDR3 DNA sequence: TGTGCCAGCAGTTTCAACCCCTGGTACACTGAAGCTTTCTTT. This codes for CASSFNPWYTEAFF.

This clonotype was found many times. The chain employs TRBV11-2 and TRBJ1-2, with D possibly being TRBD1 (5 bases). The V and J ends lost 5 bases and 5 bases respectively, with 15 bases between them. The CDR3 runs to 14 residues. Germline values: CDR1 SGHAT, CDR2 FQNNGV. This CDR3 reads CASSPLAGRYGYTF. CDR3 DNA sequence: TGTGCCAGCAGCCCCCTGGCAGGGAGGTATGGCTACACCTTC.

This clonotype was seen more than once but under ten times. With a much larger clone just one base away, this may be a read error. The CDR3 region is CAWSPQRDSTKAFF. The CDR3 nucleotides read TGTGCCTGGAGTCCCCAACGGGACAGTACCAAAGCTTTCTTT. The chain recombines TRBV30 with TRBJ1-1, with 7 bases that match TRBD1. Trimming removed 2 bases from V and 9 bases from J; junction bases left unmatched: 12. CDR1 GTSNPN and CDR2 SVGIG come from the germline V gene (reference sequence). The CDR3 loop spans 14 amino acids.

This clonotype has ten or more counts. In nucleotides, the CDR3 is TGTGCCAGCAGCCCGGGCGTCAGACTAAGAAACACCATATATTTT. This translates into CASSPGVRLRNTIYF. The chain employs TRBV28 and TRBJ1-3; D unresolved. Trimming left V 6 bases short and J 5 bases short, with 17 bases between. Germline V lookup: CDR1 MDHEN, CDR2 SYDVKM. This CDR3 is 15 amino acids long.

There are many counts of this clonotype. The chain uses TRBV20-1 and TRBJ2-2; TRBD1 might be the D (6 bases). The CDR3 totals 14 residues. The V end lost 3 bases, the J end lost 1 base, and 9 bases lay between the germline ends. The germline gives CDR1 DFQATT, CDR2 SNEGSKA (reference sequence). CDR3 in DNA: TGCAGTGCTAGCCGGGACAAGAACACCGGGGAGCTGTTTTTT. It codes for CSASRDKNTGELFF.

The rearrangement joins TRBV19 to TRBJ1-5; weak D call: TRBD1 (5 bases). CDR1 and CDR2 (germline): LNHDA, SQIVND (reference sequence). This CDR3 spans 12 amino acids. With 8 bases removed from V and 8 bases from J, the gap between germline ends came to 13 bases. For the CDR3, the DNA is TGTGCCAGTGAGCTTCAGGGAGAGCCCCAGCATTTT. It codes for CASELQGEPQHF.

This clonotype was found many times. This chain joins TRBV4-1 and TRBJ2-3, with 13 bases aligning to TRBD2. This CDR3 comprises 15 residues. Germline CDR1 is MGHRA and CDR2 is YSYEKL. J gave up 3 bases and V 5 bases, and 2 bases lay outside the gene matches. CDR3 DNA sequence: TGCGCCAGCAGCTGGACTAGCGGGAGTACAGATACGCAGTATTTT. This gives the protein CASSWTSGSTDTQYF.

Ten or more counts support this clonotype. The rearrangement joins TRBV12-3 or TRBV12-4 to TRBJ2-7; D perhaps matches TRBD1 (6 bases). The CDR3 has 13 residues. V lost 4 bases to trimming and J lost 6 bases, with 13 bases between them. The DNA of the CDR3 is TGTGCCAGCAGTTCCCACAGGGTGGGCGAGCAGTACTTC. As protein: CASSSHRVGEQYF.